These 17 T cell receptor beta chains share one sample of origin, sequenced in a study of T cells generated in artificial thymic organoids. TCRalpha and TCRbeta libraries were amplified separately by semi-nested PCR with TRAC or TRBC reverse primers. In TCRdb, the 5' RACE reads were re-called with MiXCR into one record per CDR3 protein. The sample holds thousands of distinct CDR3 sequences, around 17% seen once. Input material: naive CD8+ T cells from the thymus. The sample's subset: CD3+TCRalphabeta+CD8SP T cells; for blood, CD45RO-CCR7+ naive CD8+ T cells. These receptors originate from a human donor who gave cord blood stem cells for thymic organoid culture, a cardiac surgery patient who gave postnatal thymus, or a blood donor (not recorded which).

This clonotype is medium-sized. The chain is built from TRBV4-1 and TRBJ1-1; no definite D call. The germline CDR1 and CDR2 sequences are MGHRA and YSYEKL. The V gene lost 1 base and the J gene lost 0 bases, with 24 bases spanning the gap. The length of the CDR3 is 20 residues. The CDR3, as DNA: TGCGCCAGCAGCCAAGGGGCTTTGAGCGGGTTCGTGACGATGAACACTGAAGCTTTCTTT. It codes for CASSQGALSGFVTMNTEAFF.

By frequency in the sample, this clonotype is medium-sized. The V call is TRBV7-8, the J call TRBJ2-7, with TRBD2 matching over 12 bases. CDR3 length equals 16 residues. Germline V CDR1 and CDR2: SGHVS, FQNEAQ. The V gene end was trimmed by 7 bases and the J gene end by 3 bases; junction bases not matched to a gene: 10. The CDR3 DNA sequence: TGTGCCAGCACCACACCGACGGGACTAGCGGGCTACGAGCAGTACTTC. Protein sequence: CASTTPTGLAGYEQYF.

By share of the sample, this clonotype is medium-sized. The chain uses TRBV20-1 and TRBJ1-5; D not certain. The V gene's germline CDR1 is DFQATT and CDR2 SNEGSKA (reference sequence). The CDR3 contains 15 residues. V shed 3 bases and J shed 7 bases, with 19 bases lying between them. Here the CDR3 DNA reads TGCAGTGCTAGGAAGGCCACTCCTACTGAACAGCCCCAGCATTTT. This gives the protein CSARKATPTEQPQHF.

This clonotype was recorded many times. The chain employs TRBV5-1 and TRBJ2-5; 7 bases are shared with TRBD1. The CDR3 consists of 14 residues. The V segment lost 3 bases and the J segment 4 bases; nucleotides outside the gene matches: 6. The germline CDR1 and CDR2 sequences are SGHRS and YFSETQ. CDR3 coding DNA: TGCGCCAGCAGCTGGGACAGCCTCCGAGAGACCCAGTACTTC. The encoded protein is CASSWDSLRETQYF.

This clonotype qualifies as medium-sized. The chain employs TRBV27 and TRBJ2-3; D is possibly TRBD1 or TRBD2 (5 bases each). Per germline, CDR1 MNHEY and CDR2 SMNVEV (reference sequence). The germline V and J ends were trimmed by 3 bases and 0 bases, with 13 bases remaining between them. The CDR3 runs to 16 residues. The CDR3 nucleotides are TGTGCCAGCAGTTTGGCACGATGGGGGAGCACAGATACGCAGTATTTT. Protein sequence: CASSLARWGSTDTQYF.

Concerning this clonotype itself: A read error is possible here, since a much larger clone lies one base away. This chain uses TRBV10-3 with TRBJ2-1; D is perhaps TRBD2 (7 bases). The CDR3 loop spans 13 amino acids. Germline V CDR1 and CDR2: ENHRY, SYGVKD. The CDR3 nucleotides are TGTGCCATCAGTGTACTAGGGGGGGCTGAGCGGTTCTTC. Amino acids: CAISVLGGAERFF.

This clonotype was counted between two and nine times. The gene calls are TRBV25-1 and TRBJ2-1; D remains ambiguous. The CDR3 sequence is 12 residues long. The germline CDR1 and CDR2 sequences are MGHDK and SYGVNS. V gave up 4 bases and J gave up 3 bases, with 4 bases separating them. The CDR3 DNA reads TGTGCCAGCAGTGGGTGCTACAATGAGCAGTTCTTC. Its translation: CASSGCYNEQFF.

As regards this clonotype: A much larger clone lies one base from this, so it may be a read error. V and J are TRBV14 and TRBJ2-1; 9 bases map to TRBD2. CDR3 length: 17 amino acids. Germline lookup yields CDR1 SGHDN and CDR2 FVKESK. V lost 2 bases and J lost 5; bases outside the gene matches: 10. CDR3 loop: CASSQNIAGVLHNEQFF. In DNA form, the CDR3 reads TGTGCCAGCAGCCAAAATATAGCGGGAGTCCTCCACAATGAGCAGTTCTTC.

This clonotype was recorded at least ten times. V is TRBV19 and J is TRBJ2-1, with 10 bases identical to TRBD2. Germline CDR1 LNHDA, CDR2 SQIVND (reference sequence). V gave up 6 bases and J gave up 5 bases; unmatched junction bases: 10. CDR3 length equals 16 residues. The CDR3 spells CASSRPGLAIHNEQFF. The CDR3 DNA sequence: TGTGCCAGTAGCCGACCGGGACTAGCGATCCACAATGAGCAGTTCTTC.

This clonotype counts as medium-sized. V gene TRBV2 combines with J gene TRBJ2-2; 11 nucleotides match TRBD2. The germline gives CDR1 SNHLY, CDR2 FYNNEI. The CDR3 is 24 residues long. The ends lost 4 bases at V and 5 bases at J; junction bases unmatched: 30. In nucleotides, the CDR3 is TGTGCCAGCAGTGTTGGTTGGGTATCGACTAGCGGGAACGGAAAGTTGTCGAGGACCGGGGAGCTGTTTTTT. It encodes CASSVGWVSTSGNGKLSRTGELFF.

The chain has TRBV9 and TRBJ2-3; TRBD1 matches 10 bases. Germline CDR1 is SGDLS and CDR2 is YYNGEE. The CDR3 length is 14 residues. The V segment lost 4 bases and the J segment 7 bases; nucleotides outside the gene matches: 6. In nucleotides, the CDR3 is TGTGCCAGCAGCAGAAGGGACAGGGGAAATACGCAGTATTTT. Translation gives CASSRRDRGNTQYF. Together with reference TRBV9 and TRBJ2-3, the CDR3 gives the full variable domain: DSGVTQTPKHLITATGQRVTLRCSPRSGDLSVYWYQQSLDQGLQFLIQYYNGEERAKGNILERFSAQQFPDLHSELNLSSLELGDSALYFCASSRRDRGNTQYFGPGTRLTVL.

Concerning this clonotype: This may be a read error, as it is one base from a much larger clone. The V call is TRBV28, the J call TRBJ1-1; TRBD1 might be the D (5 bases). Germline V gives CDR1 MDHEN, CDR2 SYDVKM. The CDR3 runs 17 residues. The CDR3 DNA is TGTGCCAACAGTTTACGTCCCGGGACCCCCGAGAACACTGAAGCTTTCTTT. Encoded protein: CANSLRPGTPENTEAFF.

This clonotype was picked up one time. With a much larger clone just one base away, this may be a read error. The chain has TRBV5-1 and TRBJ1-3, with D possibly matching TRBD1 (6 bases). The CDR3 covers 13 residues. The germline V and J ends were trimmed by 5 bases and 8 bases, with 14 bases remaining between them. Germline CDR1 SGHRS, CDR2 YFSETQ. CDR3: CASSLRGGDTIYF. The CDR3 DNA reads TGCGCCAGCAGTCTCAGGGGAGGCGACACCATATATTTT. Drawing the rest from reference TRBV5-1 and TRBJ1-3, the complete variable domain is KAGVTQTPRYLIKTRGQQVTLSCSPISGHRSVSWYQQTPGQGLQFLFEYFSETQRNKGNFPGRFSGRQFSNSRSEMNVSTLELGDSALYLCASSLRGGDTIYFGEGSWLTVV.

This clonotype was seen repeatedly, ten times or more. The chain joins TRBV5-4 to TRBJ2-1; D unclear. Germline CDR1 is SGHNT and CDR2 is YYREEE (reference sequence). The CDR3 covers 12 residues. V lost 0 bases, J lost 5 bases, and 3 bases lay in between. The CDR3 DNA reads TGTGCCAGCAGCTTGGGACACAATGAGCAGTTCTTC. As protein: CASSLGHNEQFF.

This clonotype was observed a handful of times. The chain recombines TRBV7-9 with TRBJ2-3; D ambiguous. The length of the CDR3 is 12 residues. V was clipped by 5 bases and J by 2 bases, with 5 bases between them. Per germline, CDR1 SEHNR and CDR2 FQNEAQ (reference sequence). The CDR3 spells CASSPFTDTQYF. The CDR3 nucleotides are TGTGCCAGCAGCCCGTTCACAGATACGCAGTATTTT.

This clonotype is medium-sized within its sample. This rearrangement joins TRBV4-1 to TRBJ2-1, with a possible D match to TRBD2 (5 bases). The CDR3 runs 12 residues. From germline, CDR1 is MGHRA and CDR2 YSYEKL. The V end was cut by 2 bases, the J end by 7 bases, with 6 bases between. CDR3 in amino acids: CASSQSGNEQFF. In nucleotides, the CDR3 is TGCGCCAGCAGCCAATCGGGAAATGAGCAGTTCTTC.

Details on this clonotype: A much larger clone is a single base away; this may be a read error. The V gene is TRBV28, the J gene TRBJ1-6; D is perhaps TRBD1 (5 bases). The CDR3 contains 13 residues. Germline CDR1 reads MDHEN; CDR2 reads SYDVKM. The CDR3 region is CASGLSQVSPLHF. The CDR3 region has the DNA TGTGCCAGCGGTTTATCACAGGTTTCACCCCTCCACTTT.